This T cell receptor (beta chain) was retrieved from a study of CD8 T cells in Susac syndrome. Turning to the study itself: Blood was drawn from Susac syndrome patients while they were therapy-naive, on corticosteroids, or on intravenous immunoglobulin alone.

With random hexamers, roughly 0.45 to 1 ug RNA was reverse transcribed. TCRdb used MiXCR to reprocess the immunoSEQ multiplex PCR reads, holding one entry per CDR3 protein. This table holds about 53,000 distinct CDR3 sequences, around 93% found once. The CDR3 extends over 11 amino acids. CDR1 is SGHAT, CDR2 FQNNGV, per germline. After removal of 5 bases from V and 13 bases from J, the junction contained 4 bases not matched to a gene. V is TRBV11-2 and J is TRBJ1-4; TRBD1 aligns across 7 bases. The TCR sequence derives from a human donor with Susac syndrome. Sequenced input: CD8+ T cells from PBMCs. CDR3 in amino acids: CASSQYRGLFF. The CDR3 coding sequence is TGTGCCAGCAGCCAATACAGGGGACTGTTTTTT.